The T cell receptor beta chain under discussion was sequenced for a study of T cell repertoires in cytomegalovirus infection. Study details: Public TCR beta signatures were indicative of both CMV infection and a matching HLA type.

There are many counts of this clonotype. What it binds is unknown. TCRdb processed the reads anew with MiXCR; each CDR3 protein has one entry. The table has about 240,000 distinct CDR3 sequences, around 6.4% seen once. CDR1 and CDR2 (germline): SGHNT, YENEEA. V trimming: 1 base; J trimming: 1 base; junction bases outside the gene matches: 6. This CDR3 contains 17 residues. Overall study results and limits: There were carriers of CMV plus the relevant HLA, and cumulative public TCR beta family frequency identified them. The ex vivo response was dominated by HLA-C-restricted CMV-specific TCR beta clonotypes.

Input material: PBMCs. This receptor was taken from a human donor in good health (CMV status not recorded). Some clones in this sample may be carry-over from other donors' samples. The chain couples TRBV11-3 to TRBJ2-5, with TRBD2 matching over 10 bases. The CDR3 reads CASSLGVAGGVQETQYF. CDR3 DNA: TGTGCCAGCAGCTTAGGAGTAGCGGGGGGCGTCCAAGAGACCCAGTACTTC. Drawing the rest from reference TRBV11-3 and TRBJ2-5, the complete variable domain is EAGVVQSPRYKIIEKKQPVAFWCNPISGHNTLYWYLQNLGQGPELLIRYENEEAVDDSQLPKDRFSAERLKGVDSTLKIQPAELGDSAVYLCASSLGVAGGVQETQYFGPGTRLLVL.